This TCR beta chain appears in the sequencing data of a study of technical replicates of blood from a few donors. Germline V gives CDR1 MNHEY, CDR2 SMNVEV (reference sequence). The CDR3 is 14 amino acids. V lost 3 bases and J lost 7; bases outside the gene matches: 6. Generated by immunoSEQ multiplex PCR, the TCRdb table keeps only in-frame clones and is missing some. Among under 70,000 clones listed, about 90% were seen once. The sample consisted of T cells isolated from PBMCs. This TCR was recovered from a human donor in good health. This chain links TRBV27 with TRBJ1-5; 7 bases map to TRBD1. The CDR3 nucleotides read TGTGCCAGCAGTTTCTCAAGGGGGCACCAGCCCCAGCATTTT. It specifies CASSFSRGHQPQHF.